The 27 T cell receptor beta chains presented below share a single source sample, sequenced in a study of OX40 agonist ivuxolimab in advanced cancers. Profiling relied on immunoSEQ multiplex PCR, and the TCRdb table lists in-frame clones only, not all of them. In the table there are approximately 60,000 clones, approximately 85% of which are singletons. Sequenced material: CD4+ or CD8+ T cells sorted from blood, taken in a trial of the OX40 agonist ivuxolimab. The source is an adult with an advanced solid tumor such as melanoma, head and neck, liver or kidney cancer.

This rearrangement joins TRBV6-5 to TRBJ2-7; TRBD2 matches 7 bases. This CDR3 has 11 amino acids. Germline V gene sequence: CDR1 MNHEY, CDR2 SVGAGI. V lost 8 bases and J lost 7; bases outside the gene matches: 5. CDR3 DNA sequence: TGTGCCAGCGGGGAGGGCCCTGAGCAGTACTTC. Translating gives CASGEGPEQYF.

This chain uses TRBV27 with TRBJ1-5; D unclear. With 5 bases removed from V and 2 bases from J, the gap between germline ends came to 7 bases. CDR1 is MNHEY and CDR2 is SMNVEV in the germline V gene (reference sequence). This CDR3 region has 13 residues. CDR3 amino acids: CASSPFGNQPQHF. The CDR3 DNA is TGTGCCAGCAGTCCTTTCGGCAATCAGCCCCAGCATTTT.

The CDR3 bases are TGCAGCGTTGACGGACAGGGTCAGGAAAAACTGTTTTTT. Translating gives CSVDGQGQEKLFF. This chain joins TRBV29-1 and TRBJ1-4; 8 nucleotides match TRBD1. From germline, CDR1 is SQVTM and CDR2 ANQGSEA. The CDR3 has 13 residues. Unmatched junction bases numbered 5, after V lost 3 bases and J lost 8 bases. Full variable domain (outside the CDR3, taken from reference TRBV29-1 and TRBJ1-4): SAVISQKPSRDICQRGTSLTIQCQVDSQVTMMFWYRQQPGQSLTLIATANQGSEATYESGFVIDKFPISRPNLTFSTLTVSNMSPEDSSIYLCSVDGQGQEKLFFGSGTQLSVL.

The rearrangement uses TRBV15 and TRBJ2-2, with D perhaps given as TRBD1 or TRBD2 (6 bases each). The V and J ends lost 0 bases and 5 bases respectively, with 10 bases between them. Germline V CDR1 and CDR2: LNHNV, YYDKDF (reference sequence). The CDR3 extends over 15 amino acids. The CDR3 spells CATSRDKGGTGELFF. The CDR3 bases are TGTGCCACCAGCAGAGATAAGGGGGGAACCGGGGAGCTGTTTTTT.

The V call is TRBV27, the J call TRBJ2-3; TRBD2 agrees at 9 bases. After removal of 2 bases from V and 0 bases from J, the junction contained 3 bases not matched to a gene. This CDR3 has 16 amino acids. Germline loops: CDR1 MNHEY, CDR2 SMNVEV (reference sequence). The CDR3 spells CASSLGLAGSTDTQYF. For the CDR3, the DNA is TGTGCCAGCAGTTTAGGGCTAGCGGGGAGCACAGATACGCAGTATTTT.

This clone was seen just once. The chain joins TRBV4-1 to TRBJ2-7; TRBD2 matches at 9 bases. Germline loops: CDR1 MGHRA, CDR2 YSYEKL. The V and J ends lost 0 bases and 2 bases, in that order; junction bases with no gene match: 8. The length of the CDR3 is 17 residues. CDR3 nucleotide sequence: TGCGCCAGCAGCCAAGATCGTAGCGGGGGACCCGCCTACGAGCAGTACGTC. Translated: CASSQDRSGGPAYEQYV.

This chain links TRBV9 with TRBJ2-1; TRBD2 is a possible D gene (5 bases). V was pared by 0 bases and J by 8 bases, with 9 bases between. Looked up from germline, CDR1 is SGDLS and CDR2 is YYNGEE. The CDR3 extends over 13 amino acids. DNA of the CDR3: TGTGCCAGCAGCGTAGCTGCGGGTGATGAGCAGTTCTTC. It yields the protein CASSVAAGDEQFF.

The chain links TRBV2 to TRBJ1-1; 10 bases line up with TRBD1. CDR1 and CDR2 from the germline V gene are SNHLY and FYNNEI. The V segment lost 9 bases and the J segment 3 bases; nucleotides outside the gene matches: 4. The CDR3 consists of 13 residues. In DNA form, the CDR3 reads TGTGCCAGTCTTGGACAGGGGGACACTGAAGCTTTCTTT. Protein: CASLGQGDTEAFF.

Here the CDR3 DNA reads TGTGCCAGCACCTCAGACAGGGACACTGAAGCTTTCTTT. This codes for CASTSDRDTEAFF. The chain carries TRBV6-5 and TRBJ1-1, with 7 bases matching TRBD1. J gave up 3 bases and V 7 bases, and 5 bases lay outside the gene matches. The CDR3 totals 13 residues. CDR1 and CDR2 from the germline V gene are MNHEY and SVGAGI.

The chain uses TRBV7-8 and TRBJ2-7, with no clear D. This CDR3 is built from 14 residues. V was pared by 8 bases and J by 3 bases, with 17 bases between. In germline, CDR1 is SGHVS, CDR2 FQNEAQ. The CDR3 DNA follows: TGTGCCAGCCACGGGCAGGAAACGATCTACGAGCAGTACTTC. Amino acid sequence: CASHGQETIYEQYF.

The chain is built from TRBV7-9 and TRBJ2-5; possible D gene TRBD1, 6 bases. The CDR3 sequence is 13 residues long. Deletions cut 5 bases from V and 5 bases from J, with 12 bases between. Germline V gene lookup returns CDR1 SEHNR and CDR2 FQNEAQ (reference sequence). The CDR3 DNA reads TGTGCCAGCAGCAACCGGGACATGGAGACCCAGTACTTC. It codes for CASSNRDMETQYF.

The count of this clone is one. The gene calls are TRBV5-1 and TRBJ1-1; D not certain. Trimming shortened V by 0 bases and J by 1 base, and 13 bases separated the two germline ends. The CDR3 is 16 amino acids. CDR1 and CDR2 (germline): SGHRS, YFSETQ. The CDR3 is CASSLEPGIWNTEAFF. The CDR3 DNA follows: TGCGCCAGCAGCTTGGAGCCCGGGATCTGGAACACTGAAGCTTTCTTT.

The chain employs TRBV28 and TRBJ2-1; 8 nucleotides agree with TRBD2. The germline CDR1 and CDR2 sequences are MDHEN and SYDVKM. There are 14 residues in the CDR3. The ends lost 7 bases at V and 2 bases at J; junction bases unmatched: 4. The DNA of the CDR3 is TGTGCCAGCAACAAAGCGGGAGCCTACAATGAGCAGTTCTTC. It encodes CASNKAGAYNEQFF.

V usage is TRBV9 and J usage is TRBJ2-1; D call uncertain. V was trimmed by 0 bases and J by 7 bases, leaving 11 bases between them. This CDR3 is 14 amino acids long. Germline V lookup: CDR1 SGDLS, CDR2 YYNGEE. The CDR3 nucleotides read TGTGCCAGCAGCGTAGGTTGGCAGTCGAATGAGCAGTTCTTC. Amino acids: CASSVGWQSNEQFF. The full variable domain, with the rest looked up from reference TRBV9 and TRBJ2-1, is DSGVTQTPKHLITATGQRVTLRCSPRSGDLSVYWYQQSLDQGLQFLIQYYNGEERAKGNILERFSAQQFPDLHSELNLSSLELGDSALYFCASSVGWQSNEQFFGPGTRLTVL.

Only one count was recorded for this clone. The DNA of the CDR3 is TGTGCCAGCACGGGGGGAGGGTACGAGCAGTACTTC. Protein sequence: CASTGGGYEQYF. This chain connects TRBV6-5 to TRBJ2-7, with 7 bases matching TRBD2. CDR1 is MNHEY, CDR2 SVGAGI, per germline. After removal of 7 bases from V and 4 bases from J, the junction contained 4 bases not matched to a gene. The CDR3 is 12 residues long.

For the CDR3, the DNA is TGTGCCAGCAGCTTGTACGGGGAGCTGTTTTTT. Translation: CASSLYGELFF. The rearrangement links TRBV5-4 to TRBJ2-2, with D unclear. This CDR3 region has 11 residues. Germline V gene lookup returns CDR1 SGHNT and CDR2 YYREEE (reference sequence). Deletions cut 1 base from V and 7 bases from J, with 2 bases between.

The rearrangement uses TRBV19 and TRBJ2-7; D tentatively fits TRBD1 or TRBD2 (5 bases each). CDR1 and CDR2 (germline): LNHDA, SQIVND (reference sequence). V was cut by 1 base and J by 2 bases, with 9 bases left in between. The CDR3 sequence is 14 residues long. The CDR3 coding sequence is TGTGCCAGTAGTATAGGGACGGGACCCTACGAGCAGTACGTC. Translated, it gives CASSIGTGPYEQYV.

The rearrangement uses TRBV9 and TRBJ2-7; 8 bases align to TRBD1. CDR3 length: 15 amino acids. Germline CDR1 SGDLS, CDR2 YYNGEE. Unmatched junction bases numbered 6, after V lost 3 bases and J lost 1 base. The CDR3 sequence is CASSGKRDRSYEQYV. As DNA, the CDR3 is TGTGCCAGCAGCGGCAAACGGGACAGGTCCTACGAGCAGTACGTC.

The V gene is TRBV7-9, the J gene TRBJ2-2, with a weak D call TRBD1 (5 bases). Germline V gene sequence: CDR1 SEHNR, CDR2 FQNEAQ (reference sequence). This CDR3 comprises 17 residues. V lost 2 bases to trimming and J lost 4 bases, with 17 bases between them. The CDR3 DNA follows: TGTGCCAGCAGCTTACCCCGTCTAGGGGATCGCACCGGGGAGCTGTTTTTT. It codes for CASSLPRLGDRTGELFF.

The chain employs TRBV5-6 and TRBJ1-1; possible D gene TRBD1, 6 bases. Trimming shortened V by 2 bases and J by 1 base, and 9 bases separated the two germline ends. CDR3 size: 14 residues. Looked up from germline, CDR1 is SGHDT and CDR2 is YYEEEE. Written as DNA, the CDR3 is TGTGCCAGCAGCTTCGGACAGCGGAACACTGAAGCTTTCTTT. Its protein is CASSFGQRNTEAFF.

The chain is built from TRBV15 and TRBJ2-3, with D tentatively TRBD2 (6 bases). V dropped 0 bases and J dropped 1 base, with 14 bases sitting between them. The germline gives CDR1 LNHNV, CDR2 YYDKDF (reference sequence). The CDR3 contains 17 residues. The CDR3 protein is CATSRDVTGDRTDTQYF. The CDR3 nucleotides read TGTGCCACCAGCAGAGATGTAACGGGGGACCGCACAGATACGCAGTATTTT.

This clone came up once. The chain links TRBV30 to TRBJ2-7; 8 bases are a match to TRBD2. Germline V CDR1 and CDR2: GTSNPN, SVGIG (reference sequence). Unmatched junction bases numbered 5, after V lost 2 bases and J lost 2 bases. CDR3 size: 14 residues. CDR3 region: CAWSYGGAPYEQYF. In DNA form, the CDR3 reads TGTGCCTGGAGTTACGGGGGGGCCCCCTACGAGCAGTACTTC.

The J gene is TRBJ1-6, the V gene TRBV18; D perhaps matches TRBD1 (5 bases). The germline CDR1 and CDR2 sequences are KGHSH and LQKENI. CDR3 length equals 14 residues. V lost 3 bases to trimming and J lost 9 bases, with 12 bases between them. CDR3 sequence reads: CASSPAGLSSPLHF. CDR3 sequence (DNA): TGTGCCAGCTCACCGGCAGGGTTGTCTTCACCCCTCCACTTT.

The chain couples TRBV7-9 to TRBJ2-1; 10 nucleotides align to TRBD1. CDR3 length equals 15 residues. V shed 4 bases and J 3 bases; nucleotides not matched to a gene: 3. The germline V gene encodes CDR1 SEHNR and CDR2 FQNEAQ (reference sequence). This CDR3 is CASSYRDRGYNEQFF. As DNA, the CDR3 is TGTGCCAGCAGCTACCGGGACAGGGGCTACAATGAGCAGTTCTTC. The full variable domain, its missing parts supplied by reference TRBV7-9 and TRBJ2-1, is DTGVSQNPRHKITKRGQNVTFRCDPISEHNRLYWYRQTLGQGPEFLTYFQNEAQLEKSRLLSDRFSAERPKGSFSTLEIQRTEQGDSAMYLCASSYRDRGYNEQFFGPGTRLTVL.

The CDR3 loop reads CASSFLVQETQYF. The CDR3 bases are TGTGCCAGCAGCTTCCTGGTACAAGAGACCCAGTACTTC. The chain links TRBV11-2 to TRBJ2-5; D gene unclear. The CDR3 is made up of 13 amino acids. Germline CDR1 reads SGHAT; CDR2 reads FQNNGV. Trimming removed 3 bases from V and 2 bases from J, with 7 bases in between.

This clone was observed once. This chain connects TRBV10-3 to TRBJ1-1; 7 positions match TRBD1. V lost 2 bases, J lost 6 bases, and 9 bases stayed unmatched. Germline CDR1 ENHRY, CDR2 SYGVKD. The CDR3 has 15 residues. CDR3 sequence reads: CAISEDRDVLSEAFF. DNA for the CDR3: TGTGCCATCAGTGAGGACAGGGATGTTCTCTCTGAAGCTTTCTTT.

This clone was seen more than once but under ten times. V and J are TRBV28 and TRBJ1-1, with a tentative D call TRBD1 (5 bases). Germline CDR1 and CDR2: MDHEN and SYDVKM. V shed 5 bases and J shed 7 bases, with 14 bases lying between them. The CDR3 has 13 amino acids. CDR3 region: CASSRPGRNEAFF. The DNA of the CDR3 is TGTGCCAGCAGTAGACCGGGACGCAATGAAGCTTTCTTT.